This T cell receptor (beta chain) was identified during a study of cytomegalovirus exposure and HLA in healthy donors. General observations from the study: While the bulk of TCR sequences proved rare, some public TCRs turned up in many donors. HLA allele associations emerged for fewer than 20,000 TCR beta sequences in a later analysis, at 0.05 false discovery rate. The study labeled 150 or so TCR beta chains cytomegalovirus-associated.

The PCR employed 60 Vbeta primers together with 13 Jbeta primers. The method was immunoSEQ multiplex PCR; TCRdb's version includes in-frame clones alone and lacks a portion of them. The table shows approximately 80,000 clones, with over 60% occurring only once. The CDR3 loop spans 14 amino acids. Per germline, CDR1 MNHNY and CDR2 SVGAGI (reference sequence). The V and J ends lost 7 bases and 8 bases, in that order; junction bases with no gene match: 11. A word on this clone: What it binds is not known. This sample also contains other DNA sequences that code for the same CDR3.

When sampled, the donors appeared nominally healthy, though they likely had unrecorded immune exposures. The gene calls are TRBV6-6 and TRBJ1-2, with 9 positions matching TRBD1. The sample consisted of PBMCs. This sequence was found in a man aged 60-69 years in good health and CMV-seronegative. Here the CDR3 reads CASILSGQGSGYTF. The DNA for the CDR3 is TGTGCCAGCATCCTATCCGGACAGGGGAGCGGCTACACCTTC.